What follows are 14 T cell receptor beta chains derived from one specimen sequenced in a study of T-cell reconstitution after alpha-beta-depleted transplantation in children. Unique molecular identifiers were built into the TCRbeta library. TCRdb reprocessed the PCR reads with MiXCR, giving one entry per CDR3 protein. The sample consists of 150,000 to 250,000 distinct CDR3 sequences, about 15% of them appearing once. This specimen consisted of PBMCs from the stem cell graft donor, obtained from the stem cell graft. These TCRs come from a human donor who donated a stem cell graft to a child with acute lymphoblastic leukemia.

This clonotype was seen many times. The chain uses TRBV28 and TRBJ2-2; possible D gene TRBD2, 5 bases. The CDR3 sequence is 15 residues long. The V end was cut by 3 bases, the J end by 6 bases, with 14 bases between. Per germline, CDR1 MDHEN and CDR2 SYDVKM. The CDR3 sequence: CASSLLSAPAGELFF. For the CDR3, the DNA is TGTGCCAGCAGTTTGCTTAGCGCCCCCGCCGGGGAGCTGTTTTTT.

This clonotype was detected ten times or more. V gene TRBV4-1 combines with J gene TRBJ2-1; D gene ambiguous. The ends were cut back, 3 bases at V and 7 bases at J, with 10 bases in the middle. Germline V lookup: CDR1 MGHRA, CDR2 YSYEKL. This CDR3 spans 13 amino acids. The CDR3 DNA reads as TGCGCCAGCAGCCACTGGGTTCCGAATGAGCAGTTCTTC. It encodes CASSHWVPNEQFF.

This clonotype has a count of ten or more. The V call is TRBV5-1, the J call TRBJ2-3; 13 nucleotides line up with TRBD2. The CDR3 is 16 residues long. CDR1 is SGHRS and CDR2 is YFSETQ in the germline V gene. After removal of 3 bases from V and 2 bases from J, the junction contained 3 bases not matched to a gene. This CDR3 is CASSWGTSGTTDTQYF. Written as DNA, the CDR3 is TGCGCCAGCAGCTGGGGGACTAGCGGGACCACAGATACGCAGTATTTT.

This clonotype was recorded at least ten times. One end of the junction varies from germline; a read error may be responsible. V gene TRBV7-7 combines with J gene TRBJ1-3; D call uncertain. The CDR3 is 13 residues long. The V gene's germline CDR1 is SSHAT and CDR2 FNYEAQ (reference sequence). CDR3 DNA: TGTGCTAGCAGCCCGAGCGTTCTGGACACCATATATTTT. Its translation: CASSPSVLDTIYF.

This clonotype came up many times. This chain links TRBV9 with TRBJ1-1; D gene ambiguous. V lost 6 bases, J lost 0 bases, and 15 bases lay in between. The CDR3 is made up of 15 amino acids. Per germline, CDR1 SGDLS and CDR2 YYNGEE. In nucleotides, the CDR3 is TGTGCCAGCACCGCTCCCCTTCTCATGAACACTGAAGCTTTCTTT. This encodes CASTAPLLMNTEAFF.

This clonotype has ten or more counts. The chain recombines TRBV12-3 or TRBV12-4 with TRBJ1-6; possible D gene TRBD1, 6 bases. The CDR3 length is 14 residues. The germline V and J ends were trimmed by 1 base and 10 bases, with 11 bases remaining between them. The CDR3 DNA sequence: TGTGCCAGCAGTTTAGGGGCAGGGGACTCACCCCTCCACTTT. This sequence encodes CASSLGAGDSPLHF.

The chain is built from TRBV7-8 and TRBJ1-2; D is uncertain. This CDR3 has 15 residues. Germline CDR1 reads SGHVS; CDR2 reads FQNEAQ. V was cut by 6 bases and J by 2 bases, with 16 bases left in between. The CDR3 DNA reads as TGTGCCAGCAGTTCTAAGGGTCTACTAAACTATGGCTACACCTTC. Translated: CASSSKGLLNYGYTF. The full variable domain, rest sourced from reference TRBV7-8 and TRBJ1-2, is GAGVSQSPRYKVAKRGQDVALRCDPISGHVSLFWYQQALGQGPEFLTYFQNEAQLDKSGLPSDRFFAERPEGSVSTLKIQRTQQEDSAVYLCASSSKGLLNYGYTFGSGTRLTVV.

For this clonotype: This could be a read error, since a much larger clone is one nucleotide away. The CDR3, as DNA: TGCGCCAGCAGCTTAGTAAACCTGAACAATGAAGCTTTCTTT. As protein: CASSLVNLNNEAFF. The chain links TRBV5-1 to TRBJ1-1, with D unclear. This CDR3 is 14 amino acids long. Germline V gene sequence: CDR1 SGHRS, CDR2 YFSETQ. Complete variable domain (other parts from reference TRBV5-1 and TRBJ1-1): KAGVTQTPRYLIKTRGQQVTLSCSPISGHRSVSWYQQTPGQGLQFLFEYFSETQRNKGNFPGRFSGRQFSNSRSEMNVSTLELGDSALYLCASSLVNLNNEAFFGQGTRLTVV.

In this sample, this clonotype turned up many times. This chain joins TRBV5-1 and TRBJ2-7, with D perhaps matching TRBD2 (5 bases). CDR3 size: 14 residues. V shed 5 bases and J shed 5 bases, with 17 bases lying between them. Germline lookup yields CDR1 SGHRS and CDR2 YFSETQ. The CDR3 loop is CASSIITSSDEQYF. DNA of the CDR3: TGCGCCAGCAGTATTATCACTAGTTCCGACGAGCAGTACTTC.

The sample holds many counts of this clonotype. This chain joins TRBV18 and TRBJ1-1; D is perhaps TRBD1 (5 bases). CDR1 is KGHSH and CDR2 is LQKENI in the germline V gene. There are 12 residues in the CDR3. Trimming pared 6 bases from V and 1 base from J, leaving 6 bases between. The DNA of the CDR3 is TGTGCCAGCTCGGGGGAGAACACTGAAGCTTTCTTT. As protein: CASSGENTEAFF.

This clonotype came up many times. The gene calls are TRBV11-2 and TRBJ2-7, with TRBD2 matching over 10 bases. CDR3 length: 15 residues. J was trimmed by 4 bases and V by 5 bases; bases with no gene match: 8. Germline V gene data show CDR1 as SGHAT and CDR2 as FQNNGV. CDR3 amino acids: CASSLGRTSGYEQYF. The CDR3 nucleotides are TGTGCCAGCAGCCTAGGCCGGACTAGCGGTTACGAGCAGTACTTC. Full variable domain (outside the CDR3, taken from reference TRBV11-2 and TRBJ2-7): EAGVAQSPRYKIIEKRQSVAFWCNPISGHATLYWYQQILGQGPKLLIQFQNNGVVDDSQLPKDRFSAERLKGVDSTLKIQPAKLEDSAVYLCASSLGRTSGYEQYFGPGTRLTVT.

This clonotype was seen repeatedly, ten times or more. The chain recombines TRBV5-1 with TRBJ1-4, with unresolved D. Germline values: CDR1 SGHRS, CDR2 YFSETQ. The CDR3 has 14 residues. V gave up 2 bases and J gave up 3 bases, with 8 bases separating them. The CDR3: CASSFDGPNEKLFF. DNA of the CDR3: TGCGCCAGCAGCTTCGACGGCCCTAATGAAAAACTGTTTTTT.

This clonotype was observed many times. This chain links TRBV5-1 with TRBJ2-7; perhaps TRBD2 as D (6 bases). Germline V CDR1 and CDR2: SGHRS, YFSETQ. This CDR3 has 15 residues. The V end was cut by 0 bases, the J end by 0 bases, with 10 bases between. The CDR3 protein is CASSLVVGGSYEQYF. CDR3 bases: TGCGCCAGCAGCTTGGTTGTGGGAGGCTCCTACGAGCAGTACTTC. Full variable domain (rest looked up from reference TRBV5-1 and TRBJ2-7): KAGVTQTPRYLIKTRGQQVTLSCSPISGHRSVSWYQQTPGQGLQFLFEYFSETQRNKGNFPGRFSGRQFSNSRSEMNVSTLELGDSALYLCASSLVVGGSYEQYFGPGTRLTVT.

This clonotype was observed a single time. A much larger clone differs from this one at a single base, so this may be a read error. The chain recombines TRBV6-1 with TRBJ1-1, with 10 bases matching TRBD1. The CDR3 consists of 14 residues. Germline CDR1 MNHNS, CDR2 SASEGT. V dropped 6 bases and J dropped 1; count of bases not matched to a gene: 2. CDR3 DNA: TGTGCCAGCAGCGGGGACAGGGGGAACACTGAAGCTTTCTTT. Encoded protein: CASSGDRGNTEAFF.